Shown below are 6 T cell receptor beta chains from a single sample sequenced in a study of T cells in Graves' hyperthyroidism and ophthalmopathy. Amplification of TCR beta CDR3 regions was performed using RNA transcripts as template. RT-PCR in the first round (using the HTBI primer set) targeted the TCR CDR3. TCRdb re-derived calls from the multiplex PCR reads in MiXCR, one entry per CDR3 protein. Of just over 550,000 distinct CDR3 sequences listed, 46% are singletons. Sequencing was performed on peripheral blood or thyroid tissue (not recorded which). The origin of the receptors is a woman in her late teens or twenties with Graves' hyperthyroidism.

The rearrangement joins TRBV2 to TRBJ1-4, with D perhaps TRBD1 (6 bases). CDR1 and CDR2 (germline): SNHLY, FYNNEI. The V end lost 6 bases, the J end lost 5 bases, and 19 bases lay between the germline ends. This CDR3 region has 16 residues. CDR3 residues: CASSNQKGDKNEKLFF. The CDR3 DNA is TGTGCCAGCAGCAACCAAAAAGGGGACAAAAATGAAAAACTGTTTTTT.

The chain uses TRBV20-1 and TRBJ2-5; the D gene is possibly TRBD1 (6 bases). Trimming cost V 3 bases and J 5 bases, with 16 bases left between them. The CDR3 sequence is 14 residues long. CDR1 DFQATT and CDR2 SNEGSKA come from the germline V gene (reference sequence). The CDR3 nucleotides read TGCAGTGCTAGGGACTCCAGGGGAGATGAGACCCAGTACTTC. It codes for CSARDSRGDETQYF.

This sequence joins TRBV7-8 and TRBJ1-4, with unresolved D. The germline V and J ends were trimmed by 1 base and 7 bases, with 7 bases remaining between them. Germline V lookup: CDR1 SGHVS, CDR2 FQNEAQ. This CDR3 has 13 residues. CDR3 loop: CASSLGTREKLFF. The CDR3 region has the DNA TGTGCCAGCAGCTTAGGGACTCGTGAAAAACTGTTTTTT.

Regarding this clonotype: The CDR3 does not end in the conserved phenylalanine or tryptophan, so this is likely a read error. The chain couples TRBV2 to TRBJ1-2; 10 bases line up with TRBD1. Trimming at V came to 5 bases and at J to 2 bases, leaving 5 bases not matched to a gene. The CDR3 has 15 residues. Germline CDR1 reads SNHLY; CDR2 reads FYNNEI. This chain's CDR3 is CASSLPGQGNYGYTL. Written as DNA, the CDR3 is TGTGCCAGCAGTTTGCCGGGACAGGGGAACTATGGCTACACCCTC.

The V and J genes are TRBV7-4 and TRBJ1-5; 7 bases line up with TRBD1. J was trimmed by 0 bases and V by 4 bases; bases with no gene match: 9. This CDR3 region has 17 residues. Looked up from germline, CDR1 is SGHVT and CDR2 is SQSDAQ. CDR3 residues: CASSSHSGQFSNQPQHF. Here the CDR3 DNA reads TGTGCCAGCAGCTCACATTCGGGACAGTTTAGCAATCAGCCCCAGCATTTT.

This clonotype was observed many times. The gene calls are TRBV2 and TRBJ2-7, with D unclear. The CDR3 consists of 12 residues. V was cut by 7 bases and J by 3 bases, with 10 bases left in between. Per the germline V gene, CDR1 is SNHLY and CDR2 is FYNNEI. CDR3 region: CASTTEIYEQYF. The CDR3, as DNA: TGTGCCAGCACCACAGAGATCTACGAGCAGTACTTC.